These 9 T cell receptor beta chains were all obtained from the same sample, sequenced in a study of cytomegalovirus exposure and HLA in healthy donors. Libraries were prepared by immunoSEQ multiplex PCR; TCRdb keeps only in-frame clonotypes and omits some of them. In the table there are 300,000 or so clones, around 90% of which are singletons. Sequencing was carried out using PBMCs. These receptors were taken from a man aged 25-45 years in good health and CMV-seronegative.

This chain links TRBV19 with TRBJ1-1; the D gene is possibly TRBD1 (5 bases). The CDR3 length is 14 residues. CDR1 and CDR2 (germline): LNHDA, SQIVND (reference sequence). V lost 5 bases and J lost 2, with 12 bases in between. CDR3 sequence (DNA): TGTGCCAGTAGTGTTACGGGGGGAAACACTGAAGCTTTCTTT. Translating gives CASSVTGGNTEAFF. The complete variable domain, with remaining parts taken from reference TRBV19 and TRBJ1-1, reads DGGITQSPKYLFRKEGQNVTLSCEQNLNHDAMYWYRQDPGQGLRLIYYSQIVNDFQKGDIAEGYSVSREKKESFPLTVTSAQKNPTAFYLCASSVTGGNTEAFFGQGTRLTVV.

The V gene is TRBV9, the J gene TRBJ1-2; D perhaps matches TRBD1 (5 bases). Trimming removed 4 bases from V and 1 base from J, with 11 bases in between. Germline V gene sequence: CDR1 SGDLS, CDR2 YYNGEE. The CDR3 covers 14 residues. CDR3: CASSLTDFNYGYTF. The CDR3 coding sequence is TGTGCCAGCAGCTTGACAGATTTTAACTATGGCTACACCTTC.

This clone was found once. CDR3 in amino acids: CASSATSGAGKNIQYF. CDR3 sequence (DNA): TGTGCCAGCAGCGCAACCTCAGGGGCCGGCAAAAACATTCAGTACTTC. The chain couples TRBV9 to TRBJ2-4; D may be TRBD1 (6 bases). The CDR3 covers 16 residues. V dropped 3 bases and J dropped 3 bases, with 16 bases sitting between them. The germline V gene has CDR1 SGDLS and CDR2 YYNGEE.

The chain is built from TRBV5-1 and TRBJ2-3, with D perhaps TRBD1 (6 bases). V lost 5 bases to trimming and J lost 0 bases, with 13 bases between them. This CDR3 spans 15 amino acids. Per germline, CDR1 SGHRS and CDR2 YFSETQ. The CDR3 nucleotides read TGCGCCAGCAGGTTCGGGACACCTAGCACAGATACGCAGTATTTT. Translating it yields CASRFGTPSTDTQYF.

Comments on this clone: Within the sample, other DNA sequences also encode this same CDR3. J is TRBJ2-3 and V is TRBV29-1; 15 nucleotides match TRBD2. The V gene's germline CDR1 is SQVTM and CDR2 ANQGSEA. V lost 3 bases, J lost 5 bases, and 6 bases stayed unmatched. The CDR3 runs to 16 residues. For the CDR3, the DNA is TGCAGCGTTGAGGGGACTAGCGGGGGGCTTGGAGATACGCAGTATTTT. Translation gives CSVEGTSGGLGDTQYF.

The V call is TRBV5-1, the J call TRBJ2-5; 7 bases agree with TRBD1. This CDR3 has 17 residues. Germline V gene data show CDR1 as SGHRS and CDR2 as YFSETQ. Losses at the gene ends were 0 bases for V and 2 bases for J; bases not matched to a gene: 10. CDR3 protein: CASSLAVMGQRQETQYF. The DNA for the CDR3 is TGCGCCAGCAGCTTGGCCGTAATGGGACAGCGTCAAGAGACCCAGTACTTC.

V and J are TRBV7-2 and TRBJ2-7, with D maybe TRBD1 (6 bases). Germline V gene lookup returns CDR1 SGHTA and CDR2 FQGNSA. V was clipped by 4 bases and J by 4 bases, with 11 bases between them. The CDR3 sequence is 13 residues long. The CDR3 region is CASSSGTSYEQYF. The DNA of the CDR3 is TGTGCCAGCAGCTCCGGGACATCTTACGAGCAGTACTTC.

The chain couples TRBV13 to TRBJ2-2, with 13 bases aligning to TRBD2. CDR3 size: 16 residues. V trimming: 5 bases; J trimming: 6 bases; junction bases outside the gene matches: 6. Germline V lookup: CDR1 PRHDT, CDR2 FYEKMQ (reference sequence). DNA of the CDR3: TGTGCCAGCAGCGCTCACGGGACTAGCGGGGCCGGGGAGCTGTTTTTT. Protein product: CASSAHGTSGAGELFF. The whole variable domain, remainder taken from reference TRBV13 and TRBJ2-2, is AAGVIQSPRHLIKEKRETATLKCYPIPRHDTVYWYQQGPGQDPQFLISFYEKMQSDKGSIPDRFSAQQFSDYHSELNMSSLELGDSALYFCASSAHGTSGAGELFFGEGSRLTVL.

This clone showed up just a few times. The rearrangement links TRBV28 to TRBJ2-2; no clear D gene. Germline V gene lookup returns CDR1 MDHEN and CDR2 SYDVKM. V lost 3 bases and J lost 7, with 12 bases in between. The CDR3 is made up of 14 amino acids. The CDR3 DNA follows: TGTGCCAGCAGTTTCAGACTCCGCGGCGGGGAGCTGTTTTTT. Protein product: CASSFRLRGGELFF.